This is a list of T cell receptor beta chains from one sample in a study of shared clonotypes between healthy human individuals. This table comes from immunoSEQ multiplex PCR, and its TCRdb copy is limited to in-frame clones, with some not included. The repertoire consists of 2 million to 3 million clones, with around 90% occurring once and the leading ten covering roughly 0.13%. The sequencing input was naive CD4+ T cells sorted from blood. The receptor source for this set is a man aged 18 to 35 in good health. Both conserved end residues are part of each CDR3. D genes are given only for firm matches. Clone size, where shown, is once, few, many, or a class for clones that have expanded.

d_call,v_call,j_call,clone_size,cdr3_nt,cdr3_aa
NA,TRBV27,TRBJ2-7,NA,TGTGCCACCTGTAGCGGCAACTCCTACGAGCAGTACTTC,CATCSGNSYEQYF
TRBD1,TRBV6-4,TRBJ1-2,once,TGTGCCAGCAGTGCCACCGGGACAGGATTCTATGGCTACACCTTC,CASSATGTGFYGYTF
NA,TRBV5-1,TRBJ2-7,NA,TGCGCCAGCAGCTTGGCTGGGGACGGCGCCTACGAGCAGTACTTC,CASSLAGDGAYEQYF
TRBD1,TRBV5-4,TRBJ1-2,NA,TGTGCCAGCAGCGGCGTGGGACAGGTTGGGGGCTACACCTTC,CASSGVGQVGGYTF
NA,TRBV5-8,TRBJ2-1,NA,TGTGCCAGCAGCTTGCTCAATGAGTGGGTCCCAAGCTCCTACAATGAGCAGTTCTTC,CASSLLNEWVPSSYNEQFF
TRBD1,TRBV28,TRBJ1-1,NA,TGTGCCAGCAGTTTCGGACAGGTGGGGGGCACTGAAGCTTTCTTT,CASSFGQVGGTEAFF
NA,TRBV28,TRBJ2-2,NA,TGTGCCAGCAGTTTAAGGCTGGGGGCCACGAACACCGGGGAGCTGTTTTTT,CASSLRLGATNTGELFF
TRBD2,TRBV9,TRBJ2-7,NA,TGTGCCAGCAGCGCCCGGGGACTAGCGATCCCCTACGAGCAGTACTTC,CASSARGLAIPYEQYF
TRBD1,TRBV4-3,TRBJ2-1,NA,TGCGCCAGCAGCCAAATCGACAGGGCTTACAATGAGCAGTTCTTC,CASSQIDRAYNEQFF
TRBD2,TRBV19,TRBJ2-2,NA,TGTGCCAGTAGTATACTCGGGACTACGAACACCGGGGAGCTGTTTTTT,CASSILGTTNTGELFF
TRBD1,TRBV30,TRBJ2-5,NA,TGTGCCTGGAGTGGGACAGGGGAGGAGACCCAGTACTTC,CAWSGTGEETQYF
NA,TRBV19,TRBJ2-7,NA,TGTGCCAGTAGTATAGTCCCCCGACTGCCTTACACCTACGAGCAGTACTTC,CASSIVPRLPYTYEQYF
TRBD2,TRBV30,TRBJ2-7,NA,TGTGCCTGGGTGGAGAGCGGGAGCTACGAGCAGTACTTC,CAWVESGSYEQYF